This T cell receptor beta chain derives from a study of cytomegalovirus exposure and HLA in healthy donors. Germline CDR1 reads SGDLS; CDR2 reads YYNGEE. V lost 0 bases to trimming and J lost 4 bases, with 14 bases between them. CDR3 length equals 15 residues. PCR involved 60 Vbeta and 13 Jbeta primers. The method was immunoSEQ multiplex PCR; TCRdb's version includes in-frame clones alone and lacks a portion of them. The repertoire holds hundreds of thousands of clones, with more than 85% as singletons. Likely unrecorded immune exposures existed in these nominally healthy donors. The sequenced material came from PBMCs. V gene TRBV9 combines with J gene TRBJ2-7, with D perhaps matching TRBD2 (6 bases). This clonotype was sampled from a woman younger than 30 in good health and CMV-seronegative. The CDR3 region has the DNA TGTGCCAGCAGCGTAGGAGCTAGCGACGGGTACGAGCAGTACTTC. This codes for CASSVGASDGYEQYF.